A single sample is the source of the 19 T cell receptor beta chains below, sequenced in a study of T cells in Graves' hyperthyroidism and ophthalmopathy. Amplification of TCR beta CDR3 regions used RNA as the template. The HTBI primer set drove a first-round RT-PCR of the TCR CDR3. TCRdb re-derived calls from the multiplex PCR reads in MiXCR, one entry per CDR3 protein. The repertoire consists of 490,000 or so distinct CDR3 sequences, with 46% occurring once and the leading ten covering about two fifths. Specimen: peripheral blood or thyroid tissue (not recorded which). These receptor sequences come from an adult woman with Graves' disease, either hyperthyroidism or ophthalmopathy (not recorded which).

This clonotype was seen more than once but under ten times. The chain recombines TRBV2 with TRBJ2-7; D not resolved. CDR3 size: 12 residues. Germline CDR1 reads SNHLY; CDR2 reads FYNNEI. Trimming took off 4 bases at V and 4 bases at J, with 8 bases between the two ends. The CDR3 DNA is TGTGCCAGCAGTGGGCAACATTACGAGCAGTACTTC. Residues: CASSGQHYEQYF.

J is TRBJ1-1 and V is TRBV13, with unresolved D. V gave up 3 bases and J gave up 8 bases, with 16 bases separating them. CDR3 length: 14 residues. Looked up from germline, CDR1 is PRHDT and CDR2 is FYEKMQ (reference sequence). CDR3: CASSFRQDSTEAFF. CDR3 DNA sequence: TGTGCCAGCAGCTTTAGGCAAGACTCCACGGAAGCTTTCTTT.

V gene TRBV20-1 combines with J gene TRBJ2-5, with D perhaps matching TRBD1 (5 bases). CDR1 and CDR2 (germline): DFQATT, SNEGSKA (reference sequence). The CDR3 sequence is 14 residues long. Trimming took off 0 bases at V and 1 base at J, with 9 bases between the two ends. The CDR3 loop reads CSAREGRLQETQYF. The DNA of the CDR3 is TGCAGTGCTAGAGAGGGGCGTCTCCAAGAGACCCAGTACTTC.

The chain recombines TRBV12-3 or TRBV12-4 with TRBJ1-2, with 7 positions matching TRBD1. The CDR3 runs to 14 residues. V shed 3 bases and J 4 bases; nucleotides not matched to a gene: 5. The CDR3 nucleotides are TGTGCCAGCAGTTTGACAGGGCGAGTCTATGGCTACACCTTC. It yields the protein CASSLTGRVYGYTF.

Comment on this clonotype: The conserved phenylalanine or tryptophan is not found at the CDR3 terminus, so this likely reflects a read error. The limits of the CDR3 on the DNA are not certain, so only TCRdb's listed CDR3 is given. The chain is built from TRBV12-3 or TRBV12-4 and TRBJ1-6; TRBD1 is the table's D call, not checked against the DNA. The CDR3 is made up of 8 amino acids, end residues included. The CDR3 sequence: CASSLAPG.

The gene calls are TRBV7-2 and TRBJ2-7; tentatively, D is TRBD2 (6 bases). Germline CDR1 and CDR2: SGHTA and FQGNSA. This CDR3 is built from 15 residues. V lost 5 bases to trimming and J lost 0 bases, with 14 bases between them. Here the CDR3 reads CASSERAQSSYEQYF. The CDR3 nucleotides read TGTGCCAGCAGCGAGCGGGCCCAGAGCTCCTACGAGCAGTACTTC.

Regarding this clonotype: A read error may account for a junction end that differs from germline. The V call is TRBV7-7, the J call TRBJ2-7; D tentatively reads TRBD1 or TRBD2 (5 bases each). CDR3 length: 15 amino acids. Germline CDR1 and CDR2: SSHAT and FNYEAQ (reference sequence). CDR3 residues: CASSPVVGGSYEQYF. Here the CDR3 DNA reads TGTGCTAGCAGCCCGGTGGTTGGGGGCTCCTACGAGCAGTACTTC.

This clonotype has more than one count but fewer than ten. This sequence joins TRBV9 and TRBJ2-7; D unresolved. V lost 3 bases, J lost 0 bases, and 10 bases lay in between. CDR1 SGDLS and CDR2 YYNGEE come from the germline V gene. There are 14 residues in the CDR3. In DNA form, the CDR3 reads TGTGCCAGCAGCGCCACAATGAGCTCCTACGAGCAGTACTTC. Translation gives CASSATMSSYEQYF.

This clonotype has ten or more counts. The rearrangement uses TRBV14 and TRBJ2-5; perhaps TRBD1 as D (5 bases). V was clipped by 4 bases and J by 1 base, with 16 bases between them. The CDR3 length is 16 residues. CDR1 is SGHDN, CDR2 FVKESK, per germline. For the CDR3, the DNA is TGTGCCAGCAGCCGGAGACAGAGACTTAGCCAAGAGACCCAGTACTTC. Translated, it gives CASSRRQRLSQETQYF.

CDR3 region: CASSVTGNFNYGYTF. The CDR3 region has the DNA TGTGCCAGCAGCGTTACAGGGAACTTTAACTATGGCTACACCTTC. V is TRBV9 and J is TRBJ1-2, with D possibly being TRBD1 (6 bases). This CDR3 contains 15 residues. The germline gives CDR1 SGDLS, CDR2 YYNGEE. Trimming took off 2 bases at V and 1 base at J, with 12 bases between the two ends.

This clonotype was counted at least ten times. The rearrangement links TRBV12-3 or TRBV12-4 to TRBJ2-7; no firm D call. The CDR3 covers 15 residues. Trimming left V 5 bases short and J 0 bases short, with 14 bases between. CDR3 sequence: CASSPTVQFSYEQYF. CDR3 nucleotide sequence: TGTGCCAGCAGTCCAACAGTTCAATTCTCCTACGAGCAGTACTTC.

The CDR3 protein is CASSLAGGTTDTQYF. CDR3 in DNA: TGTGCCAGCAGCCTAGCGGGAGGGACCACAGATACGCAGTATTTT. The V call is TRBV7-3, the J call TRBJ2-3; 12 nucleotides match TRBD2. Per the germline V gene, CDR1 is SGHTA and CDR2 is FQGTGA. Losses at the gene ends were 5 bases for V and 2 bases for J; bases not matched to a gene: 2. The CDR3 consists of 15 residues.

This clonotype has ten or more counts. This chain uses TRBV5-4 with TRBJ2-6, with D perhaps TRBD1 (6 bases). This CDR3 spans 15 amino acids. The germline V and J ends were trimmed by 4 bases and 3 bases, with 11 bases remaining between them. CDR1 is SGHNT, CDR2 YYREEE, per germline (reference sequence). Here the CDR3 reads CASSINRVGANVLTF. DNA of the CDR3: TGTGCCAGCAGCATCAACAGGGTTGGGGCCAACGTCCTGACTTTC.

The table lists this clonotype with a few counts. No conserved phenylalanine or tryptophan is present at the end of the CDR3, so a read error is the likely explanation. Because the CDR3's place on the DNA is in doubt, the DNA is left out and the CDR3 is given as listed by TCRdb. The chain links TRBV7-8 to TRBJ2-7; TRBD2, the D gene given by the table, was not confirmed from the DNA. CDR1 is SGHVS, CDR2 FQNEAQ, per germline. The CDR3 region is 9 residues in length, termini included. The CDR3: CASSSGLAG.

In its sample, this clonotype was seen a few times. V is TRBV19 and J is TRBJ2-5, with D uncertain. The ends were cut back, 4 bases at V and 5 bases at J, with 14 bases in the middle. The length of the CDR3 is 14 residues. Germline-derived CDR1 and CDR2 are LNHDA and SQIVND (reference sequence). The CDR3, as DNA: TGTGCCAGTAGTAACCGACGAGCCGGCGAGACCCAGTACTTC. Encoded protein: CASSNRRAGETQYF. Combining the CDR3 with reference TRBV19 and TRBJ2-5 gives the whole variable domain DGGITQSPKYLFRKEGQNVTLSCEQNLNHDAMYWYRQDPGQGLRLIYYSQIVNDFQKGDIAEGYSVSREKKESFPLTVTSAQKNPTAFYLCASSNRRAGETQYFGPGTRLLVL.

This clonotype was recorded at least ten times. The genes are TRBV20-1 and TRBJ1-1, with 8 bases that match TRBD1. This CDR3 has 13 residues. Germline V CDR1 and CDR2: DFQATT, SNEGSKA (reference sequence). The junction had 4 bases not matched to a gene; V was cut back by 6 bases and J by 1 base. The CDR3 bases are TGCAGTGCCCAGGGGGCTGCGAACACTGAAGCTTTCTTT. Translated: CSAQGAANTEAFF.

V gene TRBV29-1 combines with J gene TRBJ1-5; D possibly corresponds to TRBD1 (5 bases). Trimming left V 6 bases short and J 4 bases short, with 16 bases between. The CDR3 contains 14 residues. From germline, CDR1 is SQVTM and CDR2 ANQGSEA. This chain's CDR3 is CSVRWGGSNQPQHF. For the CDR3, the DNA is TGCAGCGTGAGGTGGGGGGGATCTAATCAGCCCCAGCATTTT.

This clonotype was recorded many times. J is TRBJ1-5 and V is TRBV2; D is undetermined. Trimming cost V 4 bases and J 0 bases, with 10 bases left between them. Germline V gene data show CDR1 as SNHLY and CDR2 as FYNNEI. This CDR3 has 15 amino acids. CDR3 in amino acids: CASSADGPSNQPQHF. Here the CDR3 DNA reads TGTGCCAGCAGTGCGGACGGACCTAGCAATCAGCCCCAGCATTTT.

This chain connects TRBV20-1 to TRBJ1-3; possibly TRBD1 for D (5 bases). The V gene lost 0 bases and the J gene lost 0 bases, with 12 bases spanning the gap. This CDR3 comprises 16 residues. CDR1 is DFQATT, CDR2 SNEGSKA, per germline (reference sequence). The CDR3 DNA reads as TGCAGTGCTAGAGATTCGGGACCGGTCTCTGGAAACACCATATATTTT. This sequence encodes CSARDSGPVSGNTIYF.